This T cell receptor (beta chain) was profiled in a study of blood T cell repertoires in COVID-19. Study details: The cDNA or gDNA used as material had been derived from T cells, B-cell-depleted T cells, or PBMCs.

As handled by the study authors: Nucleated cell number was recorded as an estimate derived from reference gene primer amplification. Clones were sequenced by immunoSEQ multiplex PCR, and TCRdb holds only the in-frame ones, with some missing. V, J and clone size reflect that table, while D and trimming were determined from the DNA. The repertoire holds 200,000 to 250,000 clones, with 80% as singletons. Allocation to cohorts depended on clinical history reported by the participants. Germline CDR1 SGDLS, CDR2 YYNGEE. With 4 bases removed from V and 5 bases from J, the gap between germline ends came to 15 bases. The CDR3 extends over 14 amino acids.

The receptor was isolated from a young man with acute COVID-19. Sample: PBMCs or T cells enriched from blood (not recorded which). The chain couples TRBV9 to TRBJ1-1, with D unresolved. CDR3: CASSPRLEGTEAFF. The CDR3 nucleotides are TGTGCCAGCAGCCCTCGCTTAGAGGGTACTGAAGCTTTCTTT.